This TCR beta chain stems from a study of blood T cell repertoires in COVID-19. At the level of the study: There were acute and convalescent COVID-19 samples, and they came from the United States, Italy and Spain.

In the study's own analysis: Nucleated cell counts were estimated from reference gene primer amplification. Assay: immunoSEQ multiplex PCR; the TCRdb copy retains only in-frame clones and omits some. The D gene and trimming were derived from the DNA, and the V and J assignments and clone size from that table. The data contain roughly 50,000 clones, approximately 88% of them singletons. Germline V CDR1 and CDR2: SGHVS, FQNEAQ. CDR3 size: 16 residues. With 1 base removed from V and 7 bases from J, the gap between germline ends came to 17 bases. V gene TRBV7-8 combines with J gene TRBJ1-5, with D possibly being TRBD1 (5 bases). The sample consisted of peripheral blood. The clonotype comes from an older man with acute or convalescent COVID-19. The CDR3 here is CASSLVGGAQGQPQHF. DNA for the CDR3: TGTGCCAGCAGCTTAGTCGGAGGGGCGCAAGGACAGCCCCAGCATTTT.